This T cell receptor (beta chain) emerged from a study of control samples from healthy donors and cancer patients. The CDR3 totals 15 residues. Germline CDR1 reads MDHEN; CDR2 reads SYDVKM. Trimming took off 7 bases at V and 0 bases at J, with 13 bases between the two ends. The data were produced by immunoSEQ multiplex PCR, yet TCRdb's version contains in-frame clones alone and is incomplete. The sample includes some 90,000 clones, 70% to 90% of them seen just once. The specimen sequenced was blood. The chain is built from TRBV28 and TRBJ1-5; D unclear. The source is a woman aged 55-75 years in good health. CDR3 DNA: TGTGCCAGCAATCCTAACAAGGGTAGCAATCAGCCCCAGCATTTT. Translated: CASNPNKGSNQPQHF. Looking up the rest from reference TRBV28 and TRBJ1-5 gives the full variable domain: DVKVTQSSRYLVKRTGEKVFLECVQDMDHENMFWYRQDPGLGLRLIYFSYDVKMKEKGDIPEGYSVSREKKERFSLILESASTNQTSMYLCASNPNKGSNQPQHFGDGTRLSIL.